Each of the 10 T cell receptor beta chains below was sequenced from the same sample in a study of response to subunit inactivated influenza vaccine. TCRdb re-called the RT-PCR reads with MiXCR, one entry per CDR3 protein. The sample consists of 600,000 to 850,000 distinct CDR3 sequences, around 15% of them appearing once. This specimen consisted of PBMCs from blood, obtained around 14 days before vaccination. The origin of the receptors is a man aged 50 or older who received an inactivated influenza vaccine.

For the CDR3, the DNA is TGCAGTGCCACCGGGGAAGGAGGCAATCAGCCCCAGCATTTT. Translating gives CSATGEGGNQPQHF. The V gene is TRBV20-1, the J gene TRBJ1-5, with D unresolved. Germline values: CDR1 DFQATT, CDR2 SNEGSKA (reference sequence). The CDR3 contains 14 residues. V lost 6 bases and J 2 bases, leaving 14 bases between the germline ends.

This chain uses TRBV7-2 with TRBJ2-7; the D gene is possibly TRBD1 (6 bases). The CDR3 consists of 16 residues. CDR1 and CDR2 from the germline V gene are SGHTA and FQGNSA. V was pared by 3 bases and J by 1 base, with 16 bases between. This chain's CDR3 is CASSFMLGTSSYEQYF. The CDR3 DNA is TGTGCCAGCAGCTTTATGCTCGGGACATCATCCTACGAGCAGTACTTC.

The chain couples TRBV27 to TRBJ2-2, with D possibly TRBD2 on 6 matching bases. The CDR3 runs to 14 residues. Trimming took 8 bases from V and 1 from J, leaving 11 bases between them. The germline gives CDR1 MNHEY, CDR2 SMNVEV (reference sequence). DNA for the CDR3: TGTGCCAGCGGACTACGTGGGAACACCGGGGAGCTGTTTTTT. It encodes CASGLRGNTGELFF.

This clonotype was observed a handful of times. The chain links TRBV28 to TRBJ2-7; TRBD1 agrees at 10 bases. J gave up 2 bases and V 2 bases, and 6 bases lay outside the gene matches. CDR1 and CDR2 from the germline V gene are MDHEN and SYDVKM. The CDR3 totals 16 residues. The CDR3 DNA sequence: TGTGCCAGCAGTTTACGGACAGGGGGGACCCCCTACGAGCAGTACTTC. It encodes CASSLRTGGTPYEQYF.

This clonotype was found a few times. The rearrangement joins TRBV7-2 to TRBJ2-1; TRBD1 might be the D (5 bases). The CDR3 loop spans 17 amino acids. V lost 1 base, J lost 0 bases, and 13 bases lay in between. The V gene's germline CDR1 is SGHTA and CDR2 FQGNSA. The CDR3 DNA is TGTGCCAGCAGCTTAGGTTTGTACAGGAGCTCCTACAATGAGCAGTTCTTC. This codes for CASSLGLYRSSYNEQFF. Combining the CDR3 with reference TRBV7-2 and TRBJ2-1 gives the whole variable domain GAGVSQSPSNKVTEKGKDVELRCDPISGHTALYWYRQSLGQGLEFLIYFQGNSAPDKSGLPSDRFSAERTGGSVSTLTIQRTQQEDSAVYLCASSLGLYRSSYNEQFFGPGTRLTVL.

This clonotype was found many times. J is TRBJ2-7 and V is TRBV7-2, with D possibly being TRBD1 (7 bases). Germline CDR1 and CDR2: SGHTA and FQGNSA. The CDR3 runs to 14 residues. V was pared by 5 bases and J by 4 bases, with 15 bases between. CDR3 coding DNA: TGTGCCAGCAGCGGGGGGACAGAACGATACGAGCAGTACTTC. As protein: CASSGGTERYEQYF.

This clonotype was found a few times. This rearrangement joins TRBV4-3 to TRBJ2-7; D is possibly TRBD1 (5 bases). This CDR3 is 13 amino acids long. CDR1 and CDR2 from the germline V gene are LGHNA and YSLEER. V lost 0 bases, J lost 6 bases, and 9 bases lay in between. The CDR3 here is CASSQDLTGEQYF. CDR3 bases: TGCGCCAGCAGCCAAGATCTTACAGGCGAGCAGTACTTC.

This clonotype has just a few counts. The chain joins TRBV5-1 to TRBJ1-1; D gene unclear. Trimming removed 4 bases from V and 1 base from J, with 8 bases in between. This CDR3 is built from 13 residues. The germline gives CDR1 SGHRS, CDR2 YFSETQ. CDR3 residues: CASSLSSNTEAFF. CDR3 nucleotides: TGCGCCAGCAGCCTGTCATCGAACACTGAAGCTTTCTTT.

The chain carries TRBV20-1 and TRBJ1-4; the D is unclear. This CDR3 comprises 14 residues. Germline loops: CDR1 DFQATT, CDR2 SNEGSKA (reference sequence). The germline V and J ends were trimmed by 3 bases and 0 bases, with 8 bases remaining between them. The CDR3 nucleotides read TGCAGTGCTAGCCGCGTGGCAACTAATGAAAAACTGTTTTTT. This codes for CSASRVATNEKLFF.

This clonotype was counted many times. The chain has TRBV4-1 and TRBJ1-5; D is perhaps TRBD1 (6 bases). Trimming left V 0 bases short and J 11 bases short, with 14 bases between. Germline V gene lookup returns CDR1 MGHRA and CDR2 YSYEKL. The CDR3 contains 14 residues. The CDR3 nucleotides read TGCGCCAGCAGCCAAGAATCGTTGGCAGGGGCCCAGCATTTT. Translated, it gives CASSQESLAGAQHF.